A selection of T cell receptor beta chains follows, all from one sample in a study of blood T cells in healthy people across ages. Via MiXCR, TCRdb re-called the 5' RACE reads, giving one row per CDR3 protein. The profile shows 500,000 to 700,000 distinct CDR3 sequences, 25% to 30% of them singletons. Sequencing was carried out using blood. Receptors originate from a woman aged 80 or over in good health. Each CDR3 is given with its conserved first and last residue. The D gene is left open where the match is weak. Not every row has a clone size; where given, it reads once, few, many or a size class.

>TRBV7-2|NA|few|TRBJ1-1
CASSSRPGKSEAFF
TGTGCCAGCAGCTCCCGGCCCGGCAAGTCTGAAGCTTTCTTT
>TRBV4-2|NA|NA|TRBJ2-1
CASSQVGLQVEQFF
TGTGCCAGCAGCCAAGTCGGATTACAGGTTGAGCAGTTCTTC
>TRBV28|TRBD1|NA|TRBJ1-1
CASSLRQGIVPEAFF
TGTGCCAGCAGTTTAAGACAGGGAATCGTCCCTGAAGCTTTCTTT
>TRBV2|NA|NA|TRBJ1-5
CASSQERGNQPQHF
TGTGCCAGCAGCCAAGAGAGGGGAAATCAGCCCCAGCATTTT
>TRBV20-1|TRBD2|many|TRBJ2-1
CSARSGGVSYNEQFF
TGCAGTGCTAGAAGCGGGGGGGTGTCCTACAATGAGCAGTTCTTC
>TRBV20-1|TRBD1|many|TRBJ2-7
CSAPRTGDEQYF
TGCAGTGCCCCGAGGACAGGGGACGAGCAGTACTTC
>TRBV13|TRBD2|NA|TRBJ2-7
CASSIATSGTGYEQYF
TGTGCCAGTAGTATAGCGACTAGCGGGACGGGGTACGAGCAGTACTTC
>TRBV7-9|NA|NA|TRBJ2-2
CASSPLGGSVTGELFF
TGTGCCAGCAGCCCCCTGGGGGGTTCGGTCACCGGGGAGCTGTTTTTT
>TRBV20-1|NA|NA|TRBJ1-3
CSARGPLPRSSGNTIYF
TGCAGTGCTAGGGGCCCCCTACCACGGAGCTCTGGAAACACCATATATTTT
>TRBV7-2|NA|many|TRBJ1-5
CASSLWTEENQPQHF
TGTGCCAGCAGCTTGTGGACAGAGGAAAATCAGCCCCAGCATTTT
>TRBV5-1|NA|NA|TRBJ1-2
CASSLALTSTAYTF
TGCGCCAGCAGCTTGGCCCTCACAAGCACCGCCTACACCTTC
>TRBV27|NA|many|TRBJ1-2
CASSVGQGIYGYTF
TGTGCCAGCAGTGTGGGGCAGGGCATCTATGGCTACACCTTC
>TRBV2|NA|many|TRBJ2-7
CASSSTISVEQYF
TGTGCCAGCAGTTCGACGATCTCCGTCGAGCAGTACTTC
>TRBV6-1|TRBD2|many|TRBJ2-5
CASRLGLAGAETQYF
TGTGCCAGCAGGTTGGGACTAGCGGGGGCCGAGACCCAGTACTTC
>TRBV12-3/TRBV12-4|TRBD1|many|TRBJ2-3
CASTGQGDTQYF
TGTGCCAGCACCGGACAGGGAGATACGCAGTATTTT
>TRBV25-1|NA|NA|TRBJ2-2
CASSESKGGDGAGELFF
TGTGCCAGCAGTGAATCGAAGGGGGGTGATGGCGCCGGGGAGCTGTTTTTT
>TRBV30|NA|NA|TRBJ1-2
CAWRRLDPNYGYTF
TGTGCCTGGAGACGGCTGGACCCTAACTATGGCTACACCTTC
>TRBV29-1|TRBD1|many|TRBJ2-7
CSVEGRGREQYF
TGCAGCGTTGAGGGCAGGGGGCGCGAGCAGTACTTC
>TRBV20-1|TRBD1|many|TRBJ2-7
CSAGLTGYEQYF
TGCAGTGCCGGGCTGACAGGGTACGAGCAGTACTTC
>TRBV6-1|TRBD1|few|TRBJ1-1
CASSEDRALNTEAFF
TGTGCCAGCAGTGAGGACAGGGCCCTGAACACTGAAGCTTTCTTT
>TRBV7-2|TRBD2|many|TRBJ2-1
CASSLPLAGGLSSYNEQFF
TGTGCCAGCAGCTTACCTCTAGCGGGGGGCCTTAGCTCCTACAATGAGCAGTTCTTC
>TRBV2|TRBD1|NA|TRBJ1-2
CASQTGGNYGYTF
TGTGCCAGCCAGACAGGGGGCAACTATGGCTACACCTTC
>TRBV15|NA|NA|TRBJ1-2
CATSRDGGAGYGYTF
TGTGCCACCAGCAGAGATGGGGGGGCGGGCTATGGCTACACCTTC
>TRBV5-1|NA|NA|TRBJ1-1
CASSWKEGRKAFF
TGCGCCAGCAGCTGGAAAGAGGGGCGCAAAGCTTTCTTT
>TRBV28|NA|NA|TRBJ2-7
CASSLWQESYEQYF
TGTGCCAGCAGTTTATGGCAAGAGTCCTACGAGCAGTACTTC
>TRBV7-2|NA|few|TRBJ1-4
CASSLPGSGREKLFF
TGTGCCAGCAGCTTACCAGGGTCGGGGAGGGAAAAACTGTTTTTT
>TRBV5-1|NA|NA|TRBJ2-7
CASSLGEMNYEQYF
TGCGCCAGCAGCTTGGGTGAGATGAACTACGAGCAGTACTTC
>TRBV5-4|NA|few|TRBJ1-6
CASSLVGSKKSPLHF
TGTGCCAGCAGCTTGGTGGGAAGTAAAAAATCACCCCTCCACTTT
>TRBV7-9|NA|NA|TRBJ2-5
CASSFKGAIGPGTQYF
TGTGCCAGCAGCTTCAAAGGGGCTATAGGCCCAGGGACCCAGTACTTC
>TRBV19|NA|many|TRBJ2-2
CASRWEAELFF
TGTGCCAGTAGATGGGAGGCGGAGCTGTTTTTT
>TRBV24-1|TRBD2|many|TRBJ2-3
CATSDPKRGASINTDTQYF
TGTGCCACCAGTGACCCCAAGCGGGGGGCCTCCATAAACACAGATACGCAGTATTTT
>TRBV28|NA|NA|TRBJ1-4
CASSSSRGAPEEKLFF
TGTGCCAGCAGTTCATCCCGGGGGGCGCCGGAAGAAAAACTGTTTTTT
>TRBV20-1|TRBD1|many|TRBJ1-2
CSARDASVGTANEYGYTF
TGCAGTGCTAGAGATGCGAGCGTCGGGACAGCAAACGAATATGGCTACACCTTC
>TRBV27|NA|many|TRBJ2-7
CASSSTSHREGHEQYF
TGTGCCAGCAGTTCGACCTCCCACAGGGAAGGCCACGAGCAGTACTTC
>TRBV9|NA|NA|TRBJ1-1
CASTPGTGLRTEAFF
TGTGCCAGCACCCCTGGGACGGGGCTGCGGACTGAAGCTTTCTTT
>TRBV20-1|TRBD2|many|TRBJ2-3
CSARETSGGAIDTQYF
TGCAGTGCTAGAGAGACGAGCGGGGGGGCCATAGATACGCAGTATTTT
>TRBV30|NA|few|TRBJ2-3
CAWSNGNPSTDTQYF
TGTGCCTGGAGCAACGGCAATCCTAGCACAGATACGCAGTATTTT
>TRBV7-2|NA|many|TRBJ2-4
CASRDNTKNIQYF
TGTGCCAGCAGAGATAATACCAAAAACATTCAGTACTTC
>TRBV7-2|NA|many|TRBJ1-2
CASSLDSNYGYTF
TGTGCCAGCAGCTTAGACTCTAACTATGGCTACACCTTC
>TRBV7-2|TRBD1|once|TRBJ2-3
CASSLVGQGVLDTQYF
TGTGCCAGCAGCTTAGTGGGTCAGGGGGTCTTGGATACGCAGTATTTT
>TRBV15|TRBD1|few|TRBJ2-2
CATSREGRGQGTGELFF
TGTGCCACCAGCAGAGAGGGCAGGGGGCAAGGCACCGGGGAGCTGTTTTTT
>TRBV3-1|NA|many|TRBJ1-2
CASSQDAGFYGYTF
TGTGCCAGCAGCCAGGATGCGGGATTCTATGGCTACACCTTC
>TRBV30|NA|few|TRBJ2-7
CAWGAGPYEQYF
TGTGCCTGGGGAGCCGGGCCCTACGAGCAGTACTTC
>TRBV6-9|NA|many|TRBJ2-7
CASRRRGDPYEQYF
TGTGCCAGCAGAAGGAGAGGGGACCCCTACGAGCAGTACTTC
>TRBV2|NA|few|TRBJ2-3
CASSREAVPDTDTQYF
TGTGCCAGCTCACGTGAAGCGGTTCCCGACACAGATACGCAGTATTTT
>TRBV11-2|NA|few|TRBJ1-1
CASSLTASGQARGEAFF
TGTGCCAGCAGCTTAACCGCGTCGGGGCAGGCTCGCGGGGAAGCTTTCTTT
>TRBV6-5|TRBD1|few|TRBJ1-4
CASSYATGEFEKLFF
TGTGCCAGCAGTTATGCGACAGGGGAATTTGAAAAACTGTTTTTT
>TRBV29-1|NA|many|TRBJ2-7
CSASKNSYEQYF
TGCAGCGCCTCCAAGAATTCCTACGAGCAGTACTTC
>TRBV5-1|TRBD1|few|TRBJ1-1
CASSARQGGDPEAFF
TGCGCCAGCAGCGCTCGACAGGGGGGAGACCCTGAAGCTTTCTTT